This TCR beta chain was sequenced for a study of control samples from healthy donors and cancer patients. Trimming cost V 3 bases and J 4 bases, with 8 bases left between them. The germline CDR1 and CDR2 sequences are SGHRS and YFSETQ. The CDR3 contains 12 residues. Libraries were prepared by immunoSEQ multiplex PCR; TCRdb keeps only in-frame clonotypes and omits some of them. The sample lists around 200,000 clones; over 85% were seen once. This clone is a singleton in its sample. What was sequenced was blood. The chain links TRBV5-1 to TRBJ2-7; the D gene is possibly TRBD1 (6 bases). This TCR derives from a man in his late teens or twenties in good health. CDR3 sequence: CASSWQGYEQYF. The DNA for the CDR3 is TGCGCCAGCAGCTGGCAGGGGTACGAGCAGTACTTC.